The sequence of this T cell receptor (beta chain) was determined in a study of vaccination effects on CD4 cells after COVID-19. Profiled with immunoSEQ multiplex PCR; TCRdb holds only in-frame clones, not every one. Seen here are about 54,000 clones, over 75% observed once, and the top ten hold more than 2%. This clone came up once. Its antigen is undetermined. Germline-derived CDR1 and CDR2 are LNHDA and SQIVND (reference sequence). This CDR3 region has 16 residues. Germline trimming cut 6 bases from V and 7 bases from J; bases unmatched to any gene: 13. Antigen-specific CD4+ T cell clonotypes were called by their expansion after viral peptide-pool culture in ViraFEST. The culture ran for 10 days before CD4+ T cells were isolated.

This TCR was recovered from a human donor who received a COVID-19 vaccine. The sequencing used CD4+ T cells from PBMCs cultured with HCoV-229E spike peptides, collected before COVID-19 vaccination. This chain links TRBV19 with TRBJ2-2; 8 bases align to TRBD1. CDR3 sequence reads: CASRVRGRVCVGELFF. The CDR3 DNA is TGTGCCAGTAGGGTCAGGGGGCGCGTGTGTGTCGGGGAGCTGTTTTTT.